This is a list of T cell receptor beta chains from one sample in a study of blood T cell repertoires in COVID-19. The assay was immunoSEQ multiplex PCR, and TCRdb's table has in-frame clones only and misses some. Of 180,000 or so clones in the sample, 70% to 90% were seen once. Sequencing was carried out using peripheral blood. All receptors derive from a woman between 25 and 40 years old with active or convalescent COVID-19. The CDR3 runs from the conserved cysteine through the conserved F or W. The D gene is left open where the match is weak. For some rows the clone size is stated as once, few or many, or as a class when expanded; others skip it.

V gene,clone size,CDR3 length,J gene,D gene,CDR3 DNA,CDR3 protein
TRBV6-4,-,15,TRBJ1-6,TRBD1,TGTGCCAGCAGTGAACGACAGGGATCCAATTCACCCCTCCACTTT,CASSERQGSNSPLHF
TRBV18,-,16,TRBJ2-2,-,TGTGCCAGCTCACCGCCGGGACACTTGAACACCGGGGAGCTGTTTTTT,CASSPPGHLNTGELFF
TRBV21-1,-,16,TRBJ1-1,-,TGTGCCAGCAGCAAAGAAGGGGTACCCTTGAACACTGAAGCTTTCTTT,CASSKEGVPLNTEAFF
TRBV6-5,once,15,TRBJ2-7,TRBD1,TGTGCCAGCAGTTACAAGGCAGGGGGCTCCTACGAGCAGTACTTC,CASSYKAGGSYEQYF
TRBV11-3,-,15,TRBJ1-1,-,TGTGCCAGCAGCTTAGTGGGGGGTCGGAACACTGAAGCTTTCTTT,CASSLVGGRNTEAFF
TRBV5-1,-,15,TRBJ2-2,TRBD2,TGCGCCAGCAGCTACACTAGCGGGGGGGCCGGGGAGCTGTTTTTT,CASSYTSGGAGELFF
TRBV28,-,14,TRBJ1-3,TRBD1,TGTGCCAGCGCCCTAGGGACAGGTGGAAACACCATATATTTT,CASALGTGGNTIYF
TRBV28,-,11,TRBJ1-1,-,TGTGCCAGCAGTTTCAGATACGAAGCTTTCTTT,CASSFRYEAFF
TRBV28,-,11,TRBJ2-7,-,TGTGCCAGCACTGGGCCGCGCGAGCAGTACTTC,CASTGPREQYF
TRBV2,few,12,TRBJ2-7,-,TGTGCCAGCCGGGGTTTGGGCTACGAGCAGTACTTC,CASRGLGYEQYF
TRBV24-1,-,14,TRBJ1-2,-,TGTGCCATCGACCGAGGCCAGGGCAGGGATGGCTACACCTTC,CAIDRGQGRDGYTF
TRBV25-1,-,16,TRBJ2-1,-,TGTGCCAGCAGTGAAGGAAAAGGGGCCCTATACAATGAGCAGTTCTTC,CASSEGKGALYNEQFF
TRBV28,-,12,TRBJ1-2,-,TGTGCCAGCAGGCCCCCGTTGCGTGGCTACACCTTC,CASRPPLRGYTF
TRBV5-1,once,13,TRBJ2-1,TRBD2,TGCGCCAGCAGCCTCGGACTAGCCAATGAGCAGTTCTTC,CASSLGLANEQFF
TRBV3-1/TRBV3-2,-,17,TRBJ2-2,TRBD2,TGTGCCAGCACTCCGAGTGGACTAGCGGGTCCCACCGGGGAGCTGTTTTTT,CASTPSGLAGPTGELFF
TRBV15,few,15,TRBJ2-7,TRBD1,TGTGCCACCAGCAGAGGAGGGGGCAGTCTCCACGAGCAGTACTTC,CATSRGGGSLHEQYF